The 9 T cell receptor gamma chains below come from one sample, sequenced in a study of Vδ1+ human thymocytes. Study findings and constraints: Thymic TRG and TRD repertoires appeared highly polyclonal.

Extracted RNA was reverse transcribed into cDNA. The CDR3 regions were amplified by multiplex PCR from V-gene primers to a constant-region primer. TCRdb reanalysed the multiplex PCR reads with CATT. The sample carries over 25,000 gamma-chain clones, around 18% recorded once. These TCRs' antigens remain unknown. Sample: Vdelta1+ gamma-delta thymocytes from the thymus. Sample subset: FACS-sorted CD3+ TCRalphabeta- TCRVdelta1+ TCRVdelta2- thymocytes. The receptor set was obtained from a boy in the first two years of life who had congenital heart surgery.

The chain combines TRGV3 with TRGJP2. The germline CDR1 and CDR2 sequences are VTNTFY and YDVSTARD (reference sequence). The CDR3 has 14 amino acids. The ends lost 3 bases at V and 8 bases at J; junction bases unmatched: 9. The DNA for the CDR3 is TGTGCCACCTGGGACGGGCATGGAGATTGGATCAAGACGTTT. It yields the protein CATWDGHGDWIKTF.

This clone appeared a single time. A much larger clone differs from this one at a single base, so this may be a read error. The chain has TRGV8 and TRGJ1 or TRGJ2. This CDR3 has 14 residues. V shed 0 bases and J 4 bases; nucleotides not matched to a gene: 6. Germline-derived CDR1 and CDR2 are VENAVY and YDSYNSRV. The chain's CDR3 is CATWDRPWYYKKLF. CDR3 nucleotides: TGTGCCACCTGGGATAGGCCGTGGTATTATAAGAAACTCTTT.

On this clone itself: Other DNA sequences in the sample encode the same CDR3. This chain links TRGV5 with TRGJ1 or TRGJ2. The length of the CDR3 is 13 residues. Germline lookup yields CDR1 VINAFY and CDR2 YDVSNSKD. V dropped 0 bases and J dropped 7; count of bases not matched to a gene: 6. The CDR3 here is CATWDRLFYKKLF. As DNA, the CDR3 is TGTGCCACCTGGGACAGGCTTTTCTATAAGAAACTCTTT.

This clone was counted only a few times. The genes are TRGV4 and TRGJ1 or TRGJ2. This CDR3 has 13 amino acids. Germline V CDR1 and CDR2: EGSTGY, YDSYTSSV. The ends lost 3 bases at V and 12 bases at J; junction bases unmatched: 14. CDR3 amino acids: CATWDSGYGRKLF. In DNA, the CDR3 is TGTGCCACCTGGGATTCTGGTTACGGGAGGAAACTCTTT.

Comment on this clone: This sample also contains other DNA sequences that code for the same CDR3. The chain combines TRGV8 with TRGJP1. V was clipped by 5 bases and J by 2 bases; unmatched bases: 5. The CDR3 has 14 amino acids. Germline V gives CDR1 VENAVY, CDR2 YDSYNSRV. CDR3: CATWVHTTGWFKIF. DNA for the CDR3: TGTGCCACCTGGGTTCACACCACTGGTTGGTTCAAGATATTT.

The chain has TRGV2 and TRGJ1 or TRGJ2. Germline values: CDR1 EGSNGY, CDR2 YDSYNSKV. The V and J ends lost 3 bases and 4 bases, in that order; junction bases with no gene match: 9. This CDR3 is built from 14 residues. CDR3 in DNA: TGTGCCACCTGGGACAGGAGAGGGTATTATAAGAAACTCTTT. Translated: CATWDRRGYYKKLF.

The V and J genes are TRGV5 and TRGJ1 or TRGJ2. J gave up 11 bases and V 3 bases, and 10 bases lay outside the gene matches. Germline CDR1 and CDR2: VINAFY and YDVSNSKD. This CDR3 is built from 12 residues. The CDR3, as DNA: TGTGCCACCTGGGACGGGCGGGGGGAGAAACTCTTT. As protein: CATWDGRGEKLF.

Only a few counts were recorded for this clone. The V call is TRGV9, the J call TRGJ1 or TRGJ2. From germline, CDR1 is GITISATS and CDR2 ISYDGTV (reference sequence). The CDR3 extends over 12 amino acids. The V and J ends lost 0 bases and 11 bases, in that order; junction bases with no gene match: 7. Here the CDR3 DNA reads TGTGCCTTGTGGGAGGTGTTTCGGGAGAAACTCTTT. Its translation is CALWEVFREKLF.

The chain is built from TRGV4 and TRGJ1 or TRGJ2. The J segment lost 3 bases and the V segment lost 0 bases, leaving 5 bases of the junction unmatched. CDR3 length: 14 residues. Germline V gene lookup returns CDR1 EGSTGY and CDR2 YDSYTSSV. For the CDR3, the DNA is TGTGCCACCTGGGATGGGCGGTCTTATTATAAGAAACTCTTT. This translates into CATWDGRSYYKKLF.